The TCR beta chain under discussion was sequenced for a study of blood T cell repertoires in COVID-19. Background on the study: COVID-19 samples from acute and convalescent phases originated in the United States, Italy and Spain.

V lost 8 bases, J lost 1 base, and 11 bases lay in between. This CDR3 is built from 12 residues. Germline V lookup: CDR1 SQVTM, CDR2 ANQGSEA. This clone was observed a single time. Study processing details: Nucleated cell counts were estimated from reference gene primer amplification. TCRdb's table, derived via immunoSEQ multiplex PCR, lists solely in-frame clones and lacks some. For V, J and clone size, that table is used; D and trimming come from the DNA. This sample has some 160,000 clones, with roughly three quarters found just once. This chain uses TRBV29-1 with TRBJ2-5; TRBD2 might be the D (6 bases). The sample comprised peripheral blood. The receptor was isolated from a man in his fifties or sixties with active or convalescent COVID-19. In DNA, the CDR3 is TGCAGCTGCGGGGCCGCCCAAGAGACCCAGTACTTC. This encodes CSCGAAQETQYF.